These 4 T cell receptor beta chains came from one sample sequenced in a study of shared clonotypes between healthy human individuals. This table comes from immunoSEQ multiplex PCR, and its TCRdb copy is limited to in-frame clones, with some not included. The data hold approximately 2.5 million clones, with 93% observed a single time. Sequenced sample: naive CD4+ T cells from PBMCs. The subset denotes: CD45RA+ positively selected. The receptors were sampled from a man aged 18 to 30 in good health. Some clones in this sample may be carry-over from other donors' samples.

The CDR3 sequence: CSAMRQPQYF. The CDR3 region has the DNA TGCAGTGCTATGAGGCAGCCCCAGTACTTC. The rearrangement joins TRBV20-1 to TRBJ2-5; D is unresolved. In germline, CDR1 is DFQATT, CDR2 SNEGSKA (reference sequence). V gave up 4 bases and J gave up 9 bases, with 9 bases separating them. CDR3 length: 10 residues.

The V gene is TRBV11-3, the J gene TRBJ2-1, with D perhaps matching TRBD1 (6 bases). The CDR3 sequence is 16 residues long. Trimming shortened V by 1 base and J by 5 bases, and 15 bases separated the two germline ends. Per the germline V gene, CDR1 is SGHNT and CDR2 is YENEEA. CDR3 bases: TGTGCCAGCAGCTTAGGGGGGCGGCCCTGGGACAATGAGCAGTTCTTC. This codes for CASSLGGRPWDNEQFF.

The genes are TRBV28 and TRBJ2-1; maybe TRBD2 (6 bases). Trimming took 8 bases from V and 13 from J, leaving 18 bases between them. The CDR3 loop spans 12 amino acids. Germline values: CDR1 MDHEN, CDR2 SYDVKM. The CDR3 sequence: CASAGTEIRQFF. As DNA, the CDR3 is TGTGCCAGCGCGGGGACCGAGATTCGACAGTTCTTC.

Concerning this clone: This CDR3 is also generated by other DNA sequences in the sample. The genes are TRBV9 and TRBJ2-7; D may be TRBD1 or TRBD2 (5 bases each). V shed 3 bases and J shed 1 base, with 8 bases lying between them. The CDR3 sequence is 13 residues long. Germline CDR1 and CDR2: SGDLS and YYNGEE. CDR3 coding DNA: TGTGCCAGCAGCGAGGGACCTTCCTACGAGCAGTACTTC. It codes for CASSEGPSYEQYF. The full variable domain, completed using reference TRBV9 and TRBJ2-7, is DSGVTQTPKHLITATGQRVTLRCSPRSGDLSVYWYQQSLDQGLQFLIQYYNGEERAKGNILERFSAQQFPDLHSELNLSSLELGDSALYFCASSEGPSYEQYFGPGTRLTVT.